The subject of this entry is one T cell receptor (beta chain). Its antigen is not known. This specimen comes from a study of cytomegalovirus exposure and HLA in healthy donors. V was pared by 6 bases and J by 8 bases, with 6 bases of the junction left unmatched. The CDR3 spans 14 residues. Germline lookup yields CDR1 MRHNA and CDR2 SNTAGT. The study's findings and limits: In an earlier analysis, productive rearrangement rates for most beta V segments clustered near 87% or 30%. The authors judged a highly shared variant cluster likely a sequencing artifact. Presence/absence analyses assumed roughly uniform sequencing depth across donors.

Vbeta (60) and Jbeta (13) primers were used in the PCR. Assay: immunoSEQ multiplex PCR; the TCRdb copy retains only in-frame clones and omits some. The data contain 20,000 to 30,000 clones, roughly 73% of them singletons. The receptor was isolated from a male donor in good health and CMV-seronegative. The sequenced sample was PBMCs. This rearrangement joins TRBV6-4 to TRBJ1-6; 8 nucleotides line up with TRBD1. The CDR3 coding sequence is TGTGCCAGCAGGGATACAGGGGGAGATTCACCCCTCCACTTT. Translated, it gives CASRDTGGDSPLHF.